This TCR beta chain is from a study of T cells in Graves' hyperthyroidism and ophthalmopathy. This CDR3 spans 18 amino acids. Trimming took 4 bases from V and 0 from J; bases not matched to a gene: 16. The germline V gene has CDR1 SGDLS and CDR2 YYNGEE. TCR beta CDR3 regions were amplified from RNA. HTBI primers drove first-round RT-PCR of the TCR CDR3. TCRdb recomputed calls from the multiplex PCR reads with MiXCR, one row per CDR3 protein. This table has more than 350,000 distinct CDR3 sequences, 17% appearing once. This clonotype was counted a single time. The sequenced sample was blood. The TCR comes from a woman aged 30 to 39 with Graves' hyperthyroidism that later progressed to Graves' ophthalmopathy. The V and J genes are TRBV9 and TRBJ2-7; 7 positions agree with TRBD2. This CDR3 reads CASSSSPRASGSSYEQYF. The CDR3 DNA sequence: TGTGCCAGCAGCTCCAGCCCTAGGGCTAGCGGTAGCTCCTACGAGCAGTACTTC.